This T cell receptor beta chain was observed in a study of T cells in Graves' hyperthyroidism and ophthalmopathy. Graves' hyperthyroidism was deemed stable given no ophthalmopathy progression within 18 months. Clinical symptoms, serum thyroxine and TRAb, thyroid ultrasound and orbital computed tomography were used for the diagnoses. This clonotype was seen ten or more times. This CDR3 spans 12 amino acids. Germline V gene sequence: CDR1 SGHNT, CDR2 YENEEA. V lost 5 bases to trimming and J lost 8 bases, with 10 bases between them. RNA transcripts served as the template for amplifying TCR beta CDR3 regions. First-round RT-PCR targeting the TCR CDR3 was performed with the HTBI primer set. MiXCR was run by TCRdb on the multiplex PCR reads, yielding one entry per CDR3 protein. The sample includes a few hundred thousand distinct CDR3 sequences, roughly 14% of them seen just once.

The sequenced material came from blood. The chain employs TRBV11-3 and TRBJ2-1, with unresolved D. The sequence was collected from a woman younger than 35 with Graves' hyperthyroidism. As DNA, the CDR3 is TGTGCCAGCAGCCCCAGACTTGATGAGCAGTTCTTC. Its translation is CASSPRLDEQFF. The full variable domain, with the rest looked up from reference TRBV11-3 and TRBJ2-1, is EAGVVQSPRYKIIEKKQPVAFWCNPISGHNTLYWYLQNLGQGPELLIRYENEEAVDDSQLPKDRFSAERLKGVDSTLKIQPAELGDSAVYLCASSPRLDEQFFGPGTRLTVL.